This entry lists 17 T cell receptor beta chains sequenced from one sample in a study of OX40 agonist ivuxolimab in advanced cancers. Libraries were constructed by the immunoSEQ multiplex PCR assay. TCRdb took over this immuneACCESS table, retaining in-frame rearrangements with V and J assigned. Such tables are incomplete; in checked studies, under half of the missing clones stem from an unresolved V gene, and the remainder is unexplained. This sample comprises fewer than 85,000 clones, 92% of them detected only once. The leading ten clones occupy 8% to 10% of the sample. The sample was CD4+ or CD8+ T cells sorted from blood, taken in a trial of the OX40 agonist ivuxolimab. The receptors come from an adult with an advanced solid tumor such as melanoma, head and neck, liver or kidney cancer.

The chain joins TRBV19 to TRBJ2-2; D not resolved. This CDR3 region has 12 residues. V lost 11 bases and J 9 bases, leaving 16 bases between the germline ends. Germline lookup yields CDR1 LNHDA and CDR2 SQIVND (reference sequence). The CDR3, as DNA: TGTGCCTCCACGACGTCTCCCTGGGAGCTGTTTTTT. Protein: CASTTSPWELFF.

CDR3 sequence (DNA): TGTGCCAGCAGCTCAACTAGCGGGGGGGCCGTCTACAATGAGCAGTTCTTC. It specifies CASSSTSGGAVYNEQFF. The chain couples TRBV27 to TRBJ2-1, with 13 bases fitting TRBD2. V dropped 6 bases and J dropped 3; count of bases not matched to a gene: 8. CDR3 length equals 17 residues. CDR1 MNHEY and CDR2 SMNVEV come from the germline V gene (reference sequence).

The genes are TRBV27 and TRBJ2-2; possibly TRBD1 or TRBD2 for D (5 bases each). Germline V gene sequence: CDR1 MNHEY, CDR2 SMNVEV (reference sequence). Trimming stripped 1 base from V and 7 bases from J, with 7 bases between. The CDR3 covers 13 residues. CDR3 in DNA: TGTGCCAGCAGTTTATGGGGGAGCGGGGAGCTGTTTTTT. Amino acids: CASSLWGSGELFF.

The rearrangement joins TRBV27 to TRBJ2-7; D might be TRBD2 (6 bases). Germline V gives CDR1 MNHEY, CDR2 SMNVEV (reference sequence). Trimming cost V 5 bases and J 2 bases, with 16 bases left between them. CDR3 length: 15 amino acids. In nucleotides, the CDR3 is TGTGCCAGCAGTCTGAATCCAGGGACTGCCTACGAGCAGTACTTC. Its translation: CASSLNPGTAYEQYF.

This clone was observed a single time. The rearrangement links TRBV2 to TRBJ2-6; a possible D gene is TRBD1 (6 bases). This CDR3 has 17 amino acids. Trimming removed 2 bases at V and 1 base at J, with 12 bases between. Germline assignment: CDR1 SNHLY and CDR2 FYNNEI. The CDR3 nucleotides are TGTGCCAGCAGTGAACACAGGGTGCCTTCTGGGGCCAACGTCCTGACTTTC. This translates into CASSEHRVPSGANVLTF.

This chain connects TRBV5-1 to TRBJ1-5; a possible D gene is TRBD1 (5 bases). CDR1 SGHRS and CDR2 YFSETQ come from the germline V gene. This CDR3 has 18 amino acids. Trimming shortened V by 0 bases and J by 0 bases, and 16 bases separated the two germline ends. The CDR3 region is CASSLGPLQGYSNQPQHF. CDR3 DNA sequence: TGCGCCAGCAGCTTGGGACCCCTTCAGGGTTATAGCAATCAGCCCCAGCATTTT.

The chain has TRBV9 and TRBJ2-2; 8 positions agree with TRBD2. The germline V gene has CDR1 SGDLS and CDR2 YYNGEE. This CDR3 contains 15 residues. Trimming cost V 6 bases and J 5 bases; bases outside gene matches: 9. Here the CDR3 reads CASNGGSGVTGELFF. The CDR3 bases are TGTGCCAGCAATGGTGGTAGCGGGGTGACCGGGGAGCTGTTTTTT.

V is TRBV7-9 and J is TRBJ2-7, with D possibly TRBD1 on 5 matching bases. The CDR3 consists of 13 residues. Germline assignment: CDR1 SEHNR and CDR2 FQNEAQ (reference sequence). V was shortened by 2 bases and J by 3 bases, with 8 bases between the two germline ends. The CDR3: CASSLLTGYEQYF. The CDR3 region has the DNA TGTGCCAGCAGCTTACTTACAGGCTACGAGCAGTACTTC.

This clone has a single count. CDR3: CASEGGQGYSPLHF. CDR3 nucleotide sequence: TGTGCCAGCGAGGGTGGGCAGGGGTATTCACCCCTCCACTTT. The rearrangement uses TRBV28 and TRBJ1-6; D is perhaps TRBD1 (6 bases). The CDR3 sequence is 14 residues long. In germline, CDR1 is MDHEN, CDR2 SYDVKM. V was trimmed by 8 bases and J by 8 bases, leaving 16 bases between them.

The chain joins TRBV11-2 to TRBJ1-1; no clear D gene. CDR3 length equals 14 residues. CDR1 is SGHAT and CDR2 is FQNNGV in the germline V gene. V lost 5 bases to trimming and J lost 4 bases, with 14 bases between them. The CDR3 spells CASSPVYEGTEAFF. The DNA for the CDR3 is TGTGCCAGCAGCCCAGTATATGAGGGCACTGAAGCTTTCTTT. Complete variable domain (other parts from reference TRBV11-2 and TRBJ1-1): EAGVAQSPRYKIIEKRQSVAFWCNPISGHATLYWYQQILGQGPKLLIQFQNNGVVDDSQLPKDRFSAERLKGVDSTLKIQPAKLEDSAVYLCASSPVYEGTEAFFGQGTRLTVV.

V and J are TRBV6-4 and TRBJ2-6; TRBD2 matches at 10 bases. The CDR3 has 17 amino acids. Germline-derived CDR1 and CDR2 are MRHNA and SNTAGT. V was clipped by 2 bases and J by 4 bases; unmatched bases: 5. CDR3 residues: CASSDSGGAAGANVLTF. CDR3 DNA: TGTGCCAGCAGTGACAGCGGGGGGGCCGCGGGGGCCAACGTCCTGACTTTC.

V is TRBV7-9 and J is TRBJ2-7, with TRBD1 matching 10 bases. The CDR3 has 18 amino acids. Germline CDR1 SEHNR, CDR2 FQNEAQ (reference sequence). Trimming took 4 bases from V and 2 from J; bases not matched to a gene: 14. The CDR3 DNA reads TGTGCCAGCAGCTCGAGTACAGTGGGGACAGGGGATCCCTACGAGCAGTACTTC. This codes for CASSSSTVGTGDPYEQYF.

The rearrangement uses TRBV9 and TRBJ1-1; D gene ambiguous. The V and J ends lost 0 bases and 0 bases respectively, with 12 bases between them. The CDR3 is 16 residues long. Germline V gene data show CDR1 as SGDLS and CDR2 as YYNGEE. CDR3 in DNA: TGTGCCAGCAGCGTAGAGGGAAGCAATCTGAACACTGAAGCTTTCTTT. It codes for CASSVEGSNLNTEAFF.

The chain employs TRBV4-2 and TRBJ2-7; possibly TRBD1 for D (5 bases). CDR1 and CDR2 from the germline V gene are LGHNA and YNFKEQ. Trimming cost V 0 bases and J 0 bases, with 9 bases left between them. CDR3 length equals 15 residues. For the CDR3, the DNA is TGTGCCAGCAGCCAAGAGACAGATTCCTCCTACGAGCAGTACTTC. This encodes CASSQETDSSYEQYF.

The rearrangement joins TRBV25-1 to TRBJ2-2; D not certain. Germline CDR1 MGHDK, CDR2 SYGVNS. Trimming cost V 3 bases and J 6 bases, with 11 bases left between them. CDR3 length: 14 amino acids. The CDR3 protein is CASSETGLAGELFF. CDR3 nucleotide sequence: TGTGCCAGCAGTGAGACCGGGCTGGCCGGGGAGCTGTTTTTT.

The chain combines TRBV27 with TRBJ2-2; unclear D gene. Trimming cost V 8 bases and J 0 bases, with 13 bases left between them. Germline V gene sequence: CDR1 MNHEY, CDR2 SMNVEV (reference sequence). The CDR3 is 15 residues long. The CDR3 bases are TGTGCCAGCCGGTATCAAGCAGCGAACACCGGGGAGCTGTTTTTT. Translated, it gives CASRYQAANTGELFF.

For the CDR3, the DNA is TGTGCCAGCAAGGGAAAGGGGGACACCGGGGAGCTGTTTTTT. Protein: CASKGKGDTGELFF. The rearrangement links TRBV2 to TRBJ2-2; maybe TRBD1 (6 bases). The CDR3 runs 14 residues. Trimming took 7 bases from V and 3 from J, leaving 12 bases between them. Germline V gene data show CDR1 as SNHLY and CDR2 as FYNNEI. The whole variable domain, remainder taken from reference TRBV2 and TRBJ2-2, is EPEVTQTPSHQVTQMGQEVILRCVPISNHLYFYWYRQILGQKVEFLVSFYNNEISEKSEIFDDQFSVERPDGSNFTLKIRSTKLEDSAMYFCASKGKGDTGELFFGEGSRLTVL.